The entry below gives a single T cell receptor beta chain sequence along with its context. This entry belongs to a study of CD8 T cells in Susac syndrome. CD8+ and CD4+ T cells taken from blood had their TCR beta sequenced. Healthy donors were controls matched for age and sex. Both CD4+ and CD8+ T cells were negatively isolated, and TEMRA cells underwent FACS enrichment. RNA totalling roughly 0.5 to 1 ug underwent reverse transcription with random hexamers. The amplification used immunoSEQ multiplex PCR on TCR beta CDR3; it spanned 54 Vbeta and 13 Jbeta. TCRdb re-derived calls from the immunoSEQ multiplex PCR reads in MiXCR, one entry per CDR3 protein. This table has around 130,000 distinct CDR3 sequences, about 96% appearing once. This clonotype was sampled from a human donor in good health. The source material was CD4+ T cells from PBMCs.

The DNA of the CDR3 is TGCGCCAGCAGCCGGACTAGCCGTTCCTCCTACGAGCAGTACTTC. Its translation is CASSRTSRSSYEQYF. This chain joins TRBV5-1 and TRBJ2-7, with 8 bases lining up with TRBD2. J was trimmed by 0 bases and V by 4 bases; bases with no gene match: 6. The germline V gene has CDR1 SGHRS and CDR2 YFSETQ. The CDR3 sequence is 15 residues long.